This T cell receptor beta chain stems from a study of spatial heterogeneity in lung cancer. This clonotype was detected many times. The target antigen is unknown. The CDR3 has 16 residues. The junction had 5 bases not matched to a gene; V was cut back by 2 bases and J by 2 bases. Germline CDR1 and CDR2: SGHDT and YYEEEE. Notes on the study in general: Mutation counts in tumors were tracked by counts of expanded intratumoral alpha and beta TCRs. Coverage of tumor T cells, by estimate, reached roughly 7% for alpha chains and about 13% for beta chains.

Time point denoted: sample taken at primary tumor resection. TCR cDNA molecules each had a unique molecular identifier. TCRdb used MiXCR to reprocess the 5' RACE reads, holding one entry per CDR3 protein. This table has some 13,000 distinct CDR3 sequences, about 4% appearing once. The sequence was obtained from a male donor with early-stage non-small cell lung cancer. The V call is TRBV5-6, the J call TRBJ2-5, with 11 bases lining up with TRBD2. Sequencing used lung tumor tissue, obtained at surgery. The CDR3 coding sequence is TGTGCCAGCAGCTTTCCTCTAGCGGGAGGTCAAGAGACCCAGTACTTC. Encoded protein: CASSFPLAGGQETQYF.